This T cell receptor (beta chain) was identified in a study of blood T cell repertoires in COVID-19. Study details: Sites in the United States, Italy and Spain provided acute and convalescent COVID-19 samples. PBMCs, B-cell-depleted T cells, or T cells provided the cDNA or gDNA that made up the material.

Under the authors' procedure: Estimation of nucleated cell counts was performed using reference gene primer amplification. Clones were sequenced by immunoSEQ multiplex PCR, and TCRdb holds only the in-frame ones, with some missing. The DNA was the basis for D and trimming; V, J and clone size are from that table. Of some 100,000 clones in the sample, roughly 80% were seen once. This CDR3 spans 15 amino acids. Germline CDR1 SGHNT, CDR2 YYREEE (reference sequence). Trimming cost V 4 bases and J 0 bases; bases outside gene matches: 4. This TCR derives from an older woman with acute or convalescent COVID-19. The V call is TRBV5-4, the J call TRBJ2-7; 10 nucleotides match TRBD2. Source material: peripheral blood. The CDR3 nucleotides are TGTGCCAGCAGCAAACTAGCGGGGAACTCCTACGAGCAGTACTTC. It codes for CASSKLAGNSYEQYF.